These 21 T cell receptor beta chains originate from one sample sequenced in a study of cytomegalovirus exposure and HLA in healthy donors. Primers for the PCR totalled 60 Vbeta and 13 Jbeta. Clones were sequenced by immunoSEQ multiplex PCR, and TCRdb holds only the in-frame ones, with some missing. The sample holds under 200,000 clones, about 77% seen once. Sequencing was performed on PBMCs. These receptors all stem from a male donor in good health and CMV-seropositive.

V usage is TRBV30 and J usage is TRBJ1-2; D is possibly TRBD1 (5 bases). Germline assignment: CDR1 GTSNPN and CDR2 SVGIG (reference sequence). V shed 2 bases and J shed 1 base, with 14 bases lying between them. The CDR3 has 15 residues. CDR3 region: CAWSHGGSRNYGYTF. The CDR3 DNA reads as TGTGCCTGGAGTCACGGGGGGAGTCGTAACTATGGCTACACCTTC.

CDR3 region: CAWSVLGETQYF. CDR3 coding DNA: TGTGCCTGGAGTGTACTAGGGGAGACCCAGTACTTC. The chain joins TRBV30 to TRBJ2-5; possibly TRBD2 for D (5 bases). The CDR3 spans 12 residues. V lost 0 bases and J lost 5, with 7 bases in between. The V gene's germline CDR1 is GTSNPN and CDR2 SVGIG (reference sequence). Full variable domain (outside the CDR3, taken from reference TRBV30 and TRBJ2-5): SQTIHQWPATLVQPVGSPLSLECTVEGTSNPNLYWYRQAAGRGLQLLFYSVGIGQISSEVPQNLSASRPQDRQFILSSKKLLLSDSGFYLCAWSVLGETQYFGPGTRLLVL.

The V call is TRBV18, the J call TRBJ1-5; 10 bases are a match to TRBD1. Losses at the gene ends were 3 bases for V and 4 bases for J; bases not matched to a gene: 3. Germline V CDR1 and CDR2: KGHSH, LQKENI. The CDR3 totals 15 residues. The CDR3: CASSPTDRGNQPQHF. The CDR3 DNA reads TGTGCCAGCTCACCGACGGACAGGGGGAATCAGCCCCAGCATTTT.

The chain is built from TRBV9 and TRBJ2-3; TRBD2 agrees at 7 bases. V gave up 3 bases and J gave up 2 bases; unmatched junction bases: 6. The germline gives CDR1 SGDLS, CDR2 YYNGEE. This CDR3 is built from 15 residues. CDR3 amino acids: CASSGQRDPTDTQYF. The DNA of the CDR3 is TGTGCCAGCAGCGGCCAGCGGGACCCCACAGATACGCAGTATTTT.

The CDR3 coding sequence is TGTGCCAGCAACTCTGGGCCTCGCCAAGATAATTCACCCCTCCACTTT. It specifies CASNSGPRQDNSPLHF. This chain connects TRBV5-4 to TRBJ1-6; D call uncertain. V gave up 6 bases and J gave up 5 bases, with 18 bases separating them. The CDR3 is made up of 16 amino acids. Germline V CDR1 and CDR2: SGHNT, YYREEE (reference sequence).

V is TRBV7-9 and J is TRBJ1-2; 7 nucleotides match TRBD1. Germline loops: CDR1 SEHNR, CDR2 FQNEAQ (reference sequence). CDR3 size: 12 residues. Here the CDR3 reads CAGRDSSYGYTF. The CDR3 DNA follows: TGTGCAGGCCGGGACAGTTCGTATGGCTACACCTTC.

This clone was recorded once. The CDR3 here is CASSPPGGNGYTF. In DNA form, the CDR3 reads TGTGCCAGCAGTCCTCCCGGCGGGAATGGCTACACCTTC. The chain carries TRBV27 and TRBJ1-2; D is uncertain. V was shortened by 5 bases and J by 6 bases, with 13 bases between the two germline ends. CDR3 length: 13 residues. Germline CDR1 and CDR2: MNHEY and SMNVEV (reference sequence).

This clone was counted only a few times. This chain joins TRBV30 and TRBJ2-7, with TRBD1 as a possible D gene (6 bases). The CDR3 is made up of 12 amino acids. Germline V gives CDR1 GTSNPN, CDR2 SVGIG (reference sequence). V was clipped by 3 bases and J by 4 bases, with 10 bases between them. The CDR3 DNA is TGTGCCTGGAGCACGGACAGATACGAGCAGTACTTC. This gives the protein CAWSTDRYEQYF.

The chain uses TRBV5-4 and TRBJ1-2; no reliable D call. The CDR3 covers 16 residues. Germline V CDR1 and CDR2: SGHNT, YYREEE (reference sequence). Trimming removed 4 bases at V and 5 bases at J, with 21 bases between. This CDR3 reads CASSPPTEGNLYGYTF. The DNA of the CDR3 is TGTGCCAGCAGCCCGCCTACCGAGGGAAACCTTTATGGCTACACCTTC. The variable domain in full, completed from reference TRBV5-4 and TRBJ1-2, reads ETGVTQSPTHLIKTRGQQVTLRCSSQSGHNTVSWYQQALGQGPQFIFQYYREEENGRGNFPPRFSGLQFPNYSSELNVNALELDDSALYLCASSPPTEGNLYGYTFGSGTRLTVV.

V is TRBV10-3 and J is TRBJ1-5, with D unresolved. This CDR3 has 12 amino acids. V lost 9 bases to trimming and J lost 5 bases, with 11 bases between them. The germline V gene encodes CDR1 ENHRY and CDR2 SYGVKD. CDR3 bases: TGTGCCATAAGCGGACCGGATCAGCCCCAGCATTTT. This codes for CAISGPDQPQHF.

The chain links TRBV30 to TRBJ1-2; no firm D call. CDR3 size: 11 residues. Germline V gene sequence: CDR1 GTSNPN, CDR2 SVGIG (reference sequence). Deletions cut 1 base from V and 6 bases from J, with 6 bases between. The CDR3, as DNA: TGTGCCTGGAGTGAGTCGGATGGCTACACCTTC. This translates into CAWSESDGYTF.

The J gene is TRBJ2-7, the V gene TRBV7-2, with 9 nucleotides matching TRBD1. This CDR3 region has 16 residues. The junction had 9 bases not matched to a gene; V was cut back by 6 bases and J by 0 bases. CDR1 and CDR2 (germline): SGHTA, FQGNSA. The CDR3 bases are TGTGCCAGCAGGGCCGGGACAGGGCTTTCCTCCTACGAGCAGTACTTC. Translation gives CASRAGTGLSSYEQYF.

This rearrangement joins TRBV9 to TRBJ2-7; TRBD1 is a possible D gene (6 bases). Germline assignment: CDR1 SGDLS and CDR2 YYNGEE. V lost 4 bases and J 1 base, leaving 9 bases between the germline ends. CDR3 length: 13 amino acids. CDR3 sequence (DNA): TGTGCCAGCAGCCGACAGGAATCCTACGAGCAGTACTTC. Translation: CASSRQESYEQYF.

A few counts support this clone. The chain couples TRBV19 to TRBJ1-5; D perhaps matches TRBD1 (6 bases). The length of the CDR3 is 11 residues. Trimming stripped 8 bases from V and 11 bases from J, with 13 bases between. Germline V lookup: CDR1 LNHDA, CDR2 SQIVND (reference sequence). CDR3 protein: CASGRGQTQHF. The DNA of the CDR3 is TGTGCCAGTGGGCGGGGGCAGACCCAGCATTTT.

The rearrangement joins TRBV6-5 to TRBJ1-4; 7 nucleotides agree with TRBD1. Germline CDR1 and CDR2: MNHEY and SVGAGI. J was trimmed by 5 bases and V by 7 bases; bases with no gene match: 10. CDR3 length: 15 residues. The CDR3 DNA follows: TGTGCCAGCACCAGGAACAGGGGTGAAAATGAAAAACTGTTTTTT. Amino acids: CASTRNRGENEKLFF.

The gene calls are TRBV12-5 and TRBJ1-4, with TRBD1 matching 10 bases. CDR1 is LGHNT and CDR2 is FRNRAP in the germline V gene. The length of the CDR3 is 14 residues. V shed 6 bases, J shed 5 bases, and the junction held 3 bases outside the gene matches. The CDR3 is CASGGDRGNEKLFF. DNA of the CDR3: TGTGCTAGTGGGGGGGACAGGGGAAATGAAAAACTGTTTTTT.

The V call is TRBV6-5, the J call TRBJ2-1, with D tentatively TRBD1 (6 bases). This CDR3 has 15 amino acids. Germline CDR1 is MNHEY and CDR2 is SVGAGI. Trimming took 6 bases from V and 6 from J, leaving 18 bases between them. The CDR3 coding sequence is TGTGCCAGCAGATCCGGGACCCAAGGGGGCAATGAGCAGTTCTTC. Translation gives CASRSGTQGGNEQFF.

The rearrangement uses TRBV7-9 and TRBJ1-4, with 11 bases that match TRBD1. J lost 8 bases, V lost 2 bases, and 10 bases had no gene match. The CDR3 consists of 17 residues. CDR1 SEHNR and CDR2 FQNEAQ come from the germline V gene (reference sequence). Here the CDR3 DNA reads TGTGCCAGCAGCTTAATTGGACAGGGGGCAAAGGAGGAAAAACTGTTTTTT. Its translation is CASSLIGQGAKEEKLFF.

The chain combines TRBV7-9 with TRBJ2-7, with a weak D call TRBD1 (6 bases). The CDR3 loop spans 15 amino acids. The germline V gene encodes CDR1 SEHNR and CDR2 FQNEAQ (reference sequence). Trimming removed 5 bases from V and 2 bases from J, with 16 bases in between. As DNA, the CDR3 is TGTGCCAGCAGCCCCCCCGCCCGACAGGCCTACGAGCAGTACTTC. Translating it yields CASSPPARQAYEQYF. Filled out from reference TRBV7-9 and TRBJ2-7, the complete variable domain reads DTGVSQNPRHKITKRGQNVTFRCDPISEHNRLYWYRQTLGQGPEFLTYFQNEAQLEKSRLLSDRFSAERPKGSFSTLEIQRTEQGDSAMYLCASSPPARQAYEQYFGPGTRLTVT.

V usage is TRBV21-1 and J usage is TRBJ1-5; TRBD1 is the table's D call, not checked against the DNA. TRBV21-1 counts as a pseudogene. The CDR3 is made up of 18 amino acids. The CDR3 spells CASSKPGTGLEKCQPQHF. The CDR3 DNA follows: TGTGCCAGCAGCAAACCCGGGACAGGGTTGGAAAAGTGTCAGCCCCAGCATTTT.

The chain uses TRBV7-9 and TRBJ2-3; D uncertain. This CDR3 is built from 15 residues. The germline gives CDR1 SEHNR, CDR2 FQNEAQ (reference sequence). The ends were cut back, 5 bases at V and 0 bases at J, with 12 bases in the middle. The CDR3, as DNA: TGTGCCAGCAGCCCTACCTCCGCTAGCACAGATACGCAGTATTTT. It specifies CASSPTSASTDTQYF.